This T cell receptor (beta chain) was captured in a study of blood T cell repertoires in COVID-19. The CDR3 length is 16 residues. V was clipped by 3 bases and J by 4 bases; unmatched bases: 5. Germline V gene lookup returns CDR1 SGDLS and CDR2 YYNGEE. Clones were read by immunoSEQ multiplex PCR, and TCRdb kept only the in-frame ones, dropping some. The data contain 200,000 or so clones, around 89% of them singletons. The receptor was derived from a woman between 18 and 30 years old in a cohort exposed to, infected with or recovered from COVID-19 (not recorded which). What was sequenced was PBMCs or T cells enriched from blood (not recorded which). The chain carries TRBV9 and TRBJ2-5, with 14 bases fitting TRBD2. In DNA, the CDR3 is TGTGCCAGCAGCGAGACTAGCGGGAGGGCAGGAGAGACCCAGTACTTC. Protein product: CASSETSGRAGETQYF.